These 24 T cell receptor beta chains came from one sample sequenced in a study of T cells in localized non-small cell lung cancer. The data were produced by immunoSEQ multiplex PCR, yet TCRdb's version contains in-frame clones alone and is incomplete. The sample consists of more than 1,500 clones, roughly a fifth of them appearing once. The material sequenced was normal lung tissue next to the tumor, taken before any cancer treatment. All receptors come from a woman between 35 and 70 years old with stage III squamous cell lung carcinoma.

The chain joins TRBV11-3 to TRBJ2-2, with TRBD2 matching 13 bases. Germline CDR1 reads SGHNT; CDR2 reads YENEEA. The V and J ends lost 5 bases and 6 bases, in that order; junction bases with no gene match: 18. This CDR3 region has 20 residues. The CDR3 here is CASSPSLLLAGGGKSGELFF. CDR3 nucleotide sequence: TGTGCCAGCAGCCCCTCGCTACTACTAGCGGGGGGGGGAAAGTCCGGGGAGCTGTTTTTT.

This clone is classed as large (0.1 to 1%). This sequence joins TRBV18 and TRBJ2-5, with a weak D call TRBD2 (5 bases). This CDR3 contains 18 residues. Between the trimmed V and J ends, which lost 0 bases and 4 bases, there was a span of 21 bases. Germline V CDR1 and CDR2: KGHSH, LQKENI. CDR3 bases: TGTGCCAGCTCACCACCAATGTTAGCGCGAGAGGTGTTAGAGACCCAGTACTTC. The encoded protein is CASSPPMLAREVLETQYF.

The rearrangement joins TRBV6-8 to TRBJ2-7; D unclear. CDR1 and CDR2 (germline): MNHGY, SAAAGT. V was pared by 0 bases and J by 3 bases, with 9 bases between. There are 14 residues in the CDR3. This chain's CDR3 is CASSYSGIDYEQYF. The CDR3 nucleotides read TGTGCCAGCAGTTACTCAGGGATCGACTACGAGCAGTACTTC.

This clone occurred a few times. This rearrangement joins TRBV8-2 to TRBJ2-1; TRBD2, the table's D call, was not compared with the DNA. TRBV8-2 is deemed a pseudogene. This CDR3 is built from 18 residues. CDR3: CATMPGAILSSSYNEQFF. CDR3 in DNA: TGTGCCACCATGCCGGGAGCCATACTCTCGAGCTCCTACAATGAGCAGTTCTTC.

The chain couples TRBV6-8 to TRBJ2-1, with 10 bases lining up with TRBD2. J gave up 7 bases and V 2 bases, and 8 bases lay outside the gene matches. Germline-derived CDR1 and CDR2 are MNHGY and SAAAGT. The CDR3 length is 16 residues. CDR3 DNA sequence: TGTGCCAGCAGTTACCTCCTAGCGGGAGTTGGGAATGAGCAGTTCTTC. It is translated as CASSYLLAGVGNEQFF.

This rearrangement joins TRBV19 to TRBJ2-1; D might be TRBD1 (6 bases). V lost 7 bases and J lost 0, with 16 bases in between. Germline CDR1 LNHDA, CDR2 SQIVND (reference sequence). The CDR3 spans 16 residues. The CDR3 bases are TGTGCCAGTACCAACCAGGGGCGGTTCTCCTACAATGAGCAGTTCTTC. It yields the protein CASTNQGRFSYNEQFF.

The chain carries TRBV7-2 and TRBJ1-1; no clear D. CDR3 length: 13 amino acids. Between the trimmed V and J ends, which lost 5 bases and 0 bases, there was a span of 7 bases. In germline, CDR1 is SGHTA, CDR2 FQGNSA. The CDR3 sequence is CASSAEMNTEAFF. The DNA for the CDR3 is TGTGCCAGCAGCGCCGAGATGAACACTGAAGCTTTCTTT.

This clone is medium-sized. This chain connects TRBV11-3 to TRBJ1-5; D may be TRBD1 (5 bases). Germline V gene lookup returns CDR1 SGHNT and CDR2 YENEEA. The germline V and J ends were trimmed by 3 bases and 2 bases, with 20 bases remaining between them. The CDR3 contains 18 residues. For the CDR3, the DNA is TGTGCCAGCAGCTTTACCGCAGGGACCCAATATGGCAATCAGCCCCAGCATTTT. Protein: CASSFTAGTQYGNQPQHF. Combining the CDR3 with reference TRBV11-3 and TRBJ1-5 gives the whole variable domain EAGVVQSPRYKIIEKKQPVAFWCNPISGHNTLYWYLQNLGQGPELLIRYENEEAVDDSQLPKDRFSAERLKGVDSTLKIQPAELGDSAVYLCASSFTAGTQYGNQPQHFGDGTRLSIL.

V usage is TRBV5-8 and J usage is TRBJ2-1, with 9 bases lining up with TRBD2. J was trimmed by 2 bases and V by 2 bases; bases with no gene match: 8. This CDR3 is 17 amino acids long. CDR1 is SGHTS and CDR2 is YDEGEE in the germline V gene. CDR3 loop: CASSLDRGGRAYNEQFF. In DNA, the CDR3 is TGTGCCAGCAGCTTAGATCGGGGCGGGAGGGCCTACAATGAGCAGTTCTTC.

The chain has TRBV6-8 and TRBJ2-4; tentative D call: TRBD1 (6 bases). The CDR3 is 16 amino acids. Germline values: CDR1 MNHGY, CDR2 SAAAGT. V lost 4 bases and J 0 bases, leaving 13 bases between the germline ends. The CDR3, as DNA: TGTGCCAGCAGTTCAGGACAGTTATTAGCCAAAAACATTCAGTACTTC. Translating it yields CASSSGQLLAKNIQYF.

J is TRBJ1-2 and V is TRBV1; the D call in the table, TRBD1, was not verified against the DNA. TRBV1 is an annotated pseudogene. CDR3 size: 15 residues. The CDR3 reads CASSQEVQGAYGYTF. Written as DNA, the CDR3 is TGCGCCAGCAGCCAAGAAGTTCAGGGGGCATATGGCTACACCTTC.

The V call is TRBV19, the J call TRBJ1-5; 8 bases fit TRBD1. Germline CDR1 reads LNHDA; CDR2 reads SQIVND (reference sequence). The J segment lost 3 bases and the V segment lost 9 bases, leaving 10 bases of the junction unmatched. CDR3 length: 15 amino acids. The CDR3 bases are TGTGCCAGCACTAGGACAGGGTGGATCAATCAGCCCCAGCATTTT. This codes for CASTRTGWINQPQHF.

This rearrangement joins TRBV9 to TRBJ2-1; D possibly corresponds to TRBD2 (6 bases). The ends were cut back, 8 bases at V and 7 bases at J, with 19 bases in the middle. Per the germline V gene, CDR1 is SGDLS and CDR2 is YYNGEE. The CDR3 runs to 14 residues. This CDR3 is CASSRDSVANEQFF. The CDR3 DNA follows: TGTGCCAGTTCCCGGGACTCGGTGGCGAATGAGCAGTTCTTC. The variable domain in full, with the rest retrieved from reference TRBV9 and TRBJ2-1, is DSGVTQTPKHLITATGQRVTLRCSPRSGDLSVYWYQQSLDQGLQFLIQYYNGEERAKGNILERFSAQQFPDLHSELNLSSLELGDSALYFCASSRDSVANEQFFGPGTRLTVL.

The chain uses TRBV28 and TRBJ2-1; TRBD2 matches at 8 bases. Per germline, CDR1 MDHEN and CDR2 SYDVKM. V lost 10 bases, J lost 9 bases, and 14 bases stayed unmatched. This CDR3 region has 14 residues. DNA for the CDR3: TGTGCCACCTTCGTCGGCGGGGGGCTTGGTGAGCAGTTCTTC. Translated, it gives CATFVGGGLGEQFF.

V gene TRBV6-8 combines with J gene TRBJ2-1; 10 positions agree with TRBD1. Germline CDR1 MNHGY, CDR2 SAAAGT. The CDR3 loop spans 15 amino acids. The V gene end was trimmed by 5 bases and the J gene end by 3 bases; junction bases not matched to a gene: 4. CDR3: CASSRGQGDYNEQFF. The CDR3 region has the DNA TGTGCCAGCAGTCGCGGACAGGGGGACTACAATGAGCAGTTCTTC.

This clone has only a few counts. The chain employs TRBV11-3 and TRBJ1-2, with unresolved D. Per the germline V gene, CDR1 is SGHNT and CDR2 is YENEEA. The CDR3 is 16 residues long. With 5 bases removed from V and 4 bases from J, the gap between germline ends came to 20 bases. The CDR3 sequence: CASSGEEPGTSYGYTF. CDR3 in DNA: TGTGCCAGCAGCGGAGAGGAGCCGGGAACCTCCTATGGCTACACCTTC.

This clone has a handful of counts. The chain employs TRBV5-1 and TRBJ2-3; D remains ambiguous. V was trimmed by 4 bases and J by 0 bases, leaving 18 bases between them. This CDR3 region has 17 residues. CDR1 is SGHRS, CDR2 YFSETQ, per germline. The CDR3 DNA reads TGCGCCAGCAGCCCCGATGCCCGGCTTCAAAGCACAGATACGCAGTATTTT. Amino acid sequence: CASSPDARLQSTDTQYF.

The chain uses TRBV11-3 and TRBJ2-2, with 8 bases matching TRBD2. Per germline, CDR1 SGHNT and CDR2 YENEEA. The CDR3 is 15 residues long. The V segment lost 4 bases and the J segment 4 bases; nucleotides outside the gene matches: 5. The DNA of the CDR3 is TGTGCCAGCAGCTCTGGAGCGGGAGTCACCGGGGAGCTGTTTTTT. It is translated as CASSSGAGVTGELFF. Filled out from reference TRBV11-3 and TRBJ2-2, the complete variable domain reads EAGVVQSPRYKIIEKKQPVAFWCNPISGHNTLYWYLQNLGQGPELLIRYENEEAVDDSQLPKDRFSAERLKGVDSTLKIQPAELGDSAVYLCASSSGAGVTGELFFGEGSRLTVL.

This clone was seen more than once but under ten times. V is TRBV11-3 and J is TRBJ2-2; 7 positions agree with TRBD1. V was pared by 3 bases and J by 5 bases, with 6 bases of the junction left unmatched. Germline V gives CDR1 SGHNT, CDR2 YENEEA. The CDR3 length is 15 residues. This CDR3 is CASSLAGTATGELFF. For the CDR3, the DNA is TGTGCCAGCAGCTTGGCCGGGACAGCAACCGGGGAGCTGTTTTTT. The full variable domain, in which reference TRBV11-3 and TRBJ2-2 provide the parts outside the CDR3, is EAGVVQSPRYKIIEKKQPVAFWCNPISGHNTLYWYLQNLGQGPELLIRYENEEAVDDSQLPKDRFSAERLKGVDSTLKIQPAELGDSAVYLCASSLAGTATGELFFGEGSRLTVL.

The CDR3 is CASSHGQGTTEAFF. The CDR3, as DNA: TGTGCCAGCAGCCACGGACAGGGGACCACTGAAGCTTTCTTT. The chain couples TRBV14 to TRBJ1-1; 9 nucleotides align to TRBD1. This CDR3 is 14 amino acids long. Trimming at V came to 3 bases and at J to 4 bases, leaving 3 bases not matched to a gene. Germline lookup yields CDR1 SGHDN and CDR2 FVKESK.

The chain uses TRBV6-8 and TRBJ2-1; no clear D gene. The CDR3 runs to 12 residues. Trimming took 8 bases from V and 3 from J, leaving 8 bases between them. The germline gives CDR1 MNHGY, CDR2 SAAAGT. CDR3 region: CASGADYNEQFF. CDR3 coding DNA: TGTGCCAGCGGAGCAGACTACAATGAGCAGTTCTTC.

This clone came up a few times. The chain employs TRBV11-3 and TRBJ2-7; D not resolved. Germline loops: CDR1 SGHNT, CDR2 YENEEA. The CDR3 is 14 amino acids. The V end lost 5 bases, the J end lost 2 bases, and 13 bases lay between the germline ends. The CDR3 region has the DNA TGTGCCAGCAGCCTCAGGAAATCGACCTACGAGCAGTACTTC. It is translated as CASSLRKSTYEQYF.

This clone has more than one count but fewer than ten. The J gene is TRBJ2-1, the V gene TRBV6-8, with a weak D call TRBD1 (5 bases). The CDR3 spans 14 residues. Germline-derived CDR1 and CDR2 are MNHGY and SAAAGT. V lost 0 bases and J 9 bases, leaving 12 bases between the germline ends. The CDR3 nucleotides read TGTGCCAGCAGTTACTCGATCCAGGGCGGTGAGCAGTTCTTC. Protein sequence: CASSYSIQGGEQFF.

In its sample, this clone was seen a few times. The CDR3 bases are TGTGCCAGCAGCTTATCACAGCAAGAGACCCAGTACTTC. The encoded protein is CASSLSQQETQYF. The gene calls are TRBV7-2 and TRBJ2-5; D gene ambiguous. Trimming took 2 bases from V and 2 from J, leaving 6 bases between them. The CDR3 consists of 13 residues. The germline gives CDR1 SGHTA, CDR2 FQGNSA.